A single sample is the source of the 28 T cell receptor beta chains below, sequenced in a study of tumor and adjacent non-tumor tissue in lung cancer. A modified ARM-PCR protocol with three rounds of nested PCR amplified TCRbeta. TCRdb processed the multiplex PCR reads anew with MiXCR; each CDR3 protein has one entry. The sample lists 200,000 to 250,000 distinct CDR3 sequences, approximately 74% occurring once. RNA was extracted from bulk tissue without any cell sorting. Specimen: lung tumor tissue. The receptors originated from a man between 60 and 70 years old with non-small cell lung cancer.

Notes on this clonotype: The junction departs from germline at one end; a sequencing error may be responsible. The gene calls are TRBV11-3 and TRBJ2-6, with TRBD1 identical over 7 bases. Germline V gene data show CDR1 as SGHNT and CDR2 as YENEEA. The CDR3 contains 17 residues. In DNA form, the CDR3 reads TGTGCCAGCAACTTAGTTGGACAGGCCTCTGAGGCCAACGTCTTGACTTTC. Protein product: CASNLVGQASEANVLTF. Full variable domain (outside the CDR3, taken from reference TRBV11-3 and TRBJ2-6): EAGVVQSPRYKIIEKKQPVAFWCNPISGHNTLYWYLQNLGQGPELLIRYENEEAVDDSQLPKDRFSAERLKGVDSTLKIQPAELGDSAVYLCASNLVGQASEANVLTFGAGSRLTVL.

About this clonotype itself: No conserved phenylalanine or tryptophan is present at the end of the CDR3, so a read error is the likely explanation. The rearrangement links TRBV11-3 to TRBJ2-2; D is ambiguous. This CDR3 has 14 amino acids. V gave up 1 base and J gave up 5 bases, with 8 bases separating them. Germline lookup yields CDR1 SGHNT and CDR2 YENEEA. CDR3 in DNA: TGTGCCAGCAGCTTAGTAACCGGTACCGGGGAGCTGTTTCTT. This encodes CASSLVTGTGELFL.

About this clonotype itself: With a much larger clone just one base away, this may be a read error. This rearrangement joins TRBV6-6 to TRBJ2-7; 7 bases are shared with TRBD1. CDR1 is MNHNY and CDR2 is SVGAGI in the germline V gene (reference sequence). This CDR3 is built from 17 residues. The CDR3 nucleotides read TGTGCCTGCAGTTACCCTAGTAATCCGGGACAGTCCTACGAGCAGTACTTC. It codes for CACSYPSNPGQSYEQYF.

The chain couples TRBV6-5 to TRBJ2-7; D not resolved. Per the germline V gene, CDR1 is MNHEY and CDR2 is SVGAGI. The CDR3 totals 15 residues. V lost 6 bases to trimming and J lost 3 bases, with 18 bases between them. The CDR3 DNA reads TGTGCCAGCAGGCCTCAACTATCGGAGCGCTACGAGCAGTACTTC. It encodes CASRPQLSERYEQYF.

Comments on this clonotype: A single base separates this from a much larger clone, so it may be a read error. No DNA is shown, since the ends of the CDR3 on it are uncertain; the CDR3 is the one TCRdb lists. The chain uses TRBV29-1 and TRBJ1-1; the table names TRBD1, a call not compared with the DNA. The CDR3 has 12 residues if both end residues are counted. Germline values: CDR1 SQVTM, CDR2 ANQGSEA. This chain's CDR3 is CSVGTGNTEAYF.

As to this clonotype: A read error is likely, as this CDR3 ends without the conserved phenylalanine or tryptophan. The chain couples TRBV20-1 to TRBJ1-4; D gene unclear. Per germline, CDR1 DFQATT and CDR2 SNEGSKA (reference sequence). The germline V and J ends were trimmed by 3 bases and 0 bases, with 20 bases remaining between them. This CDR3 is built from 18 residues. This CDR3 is CSARLDRIRTATNEKLFS. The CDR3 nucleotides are TGCAGTGCTAGGCTGGACCGTATCAGAACGGCAACTAATGAAAAACTGTTTTCT.

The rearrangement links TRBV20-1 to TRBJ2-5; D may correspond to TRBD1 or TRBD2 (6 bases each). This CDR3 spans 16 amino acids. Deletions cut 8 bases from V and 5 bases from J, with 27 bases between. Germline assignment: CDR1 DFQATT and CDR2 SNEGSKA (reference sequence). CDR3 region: CSTLPEGGSNRETQYF. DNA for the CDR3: TGCAGTACTCTCCCCGAGGGGGGATCGAATAGGGAGACCCAGTACTTC.

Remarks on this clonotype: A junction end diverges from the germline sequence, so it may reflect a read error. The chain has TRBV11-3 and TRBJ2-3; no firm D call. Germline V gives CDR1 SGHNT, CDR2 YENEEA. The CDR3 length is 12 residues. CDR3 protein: CASSLTQDTQNF. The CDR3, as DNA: TGTGCCAGCAGTCTTACCCAGGATACGCAGAATTTT.

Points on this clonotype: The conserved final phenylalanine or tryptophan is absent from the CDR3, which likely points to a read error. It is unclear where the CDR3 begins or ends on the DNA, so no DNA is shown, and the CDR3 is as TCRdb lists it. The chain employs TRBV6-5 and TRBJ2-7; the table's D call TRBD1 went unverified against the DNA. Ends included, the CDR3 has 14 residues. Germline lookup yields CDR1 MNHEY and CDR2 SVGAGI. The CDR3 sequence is CASGNGGVTRYEQY.

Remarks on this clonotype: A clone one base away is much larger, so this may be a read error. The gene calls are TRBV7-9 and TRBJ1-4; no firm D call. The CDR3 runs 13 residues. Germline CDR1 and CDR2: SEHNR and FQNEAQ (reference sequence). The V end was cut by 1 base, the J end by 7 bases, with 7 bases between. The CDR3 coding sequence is TGTGCCAGCAGCTTAGATTTCGCTGAAAAACTGTTTTTT. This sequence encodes CASSLDFAEKLFF.

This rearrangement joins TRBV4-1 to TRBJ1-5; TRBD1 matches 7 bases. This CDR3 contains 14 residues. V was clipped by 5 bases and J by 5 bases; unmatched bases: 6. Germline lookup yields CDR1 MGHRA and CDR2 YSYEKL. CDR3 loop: CASSLGQLYQPQHF. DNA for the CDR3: TGCGCCAGCAGCTTGGGACAGCTCTATCAGCCCCAGCATTTT.

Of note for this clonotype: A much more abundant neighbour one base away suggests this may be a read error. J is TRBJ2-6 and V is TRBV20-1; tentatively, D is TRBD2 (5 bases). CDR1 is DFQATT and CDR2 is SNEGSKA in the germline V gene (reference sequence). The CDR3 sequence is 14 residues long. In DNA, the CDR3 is TGCAGTACTAGAGACGGCTCTGGGGCCAACGTCCTGACTTTC. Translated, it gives CSTRDGSGANVLTF.

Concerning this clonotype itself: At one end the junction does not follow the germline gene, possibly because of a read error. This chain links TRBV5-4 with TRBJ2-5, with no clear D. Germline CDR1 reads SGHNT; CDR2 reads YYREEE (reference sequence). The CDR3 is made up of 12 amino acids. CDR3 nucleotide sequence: TGTGCCAACAGCATTCGGAGCAGTCTGCCGTACTTC. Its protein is CANSIRSSLPYF. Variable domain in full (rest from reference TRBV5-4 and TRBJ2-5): ETGVTQSPTHLIKTRGQQVTLRCSSQSGHNTVSWYQQALGQGPQFIFQYYREEENGRGNFPPRFSGLQFPNYSSELNVNALELDDSALYLCANSIRSSLPYFGPGTRLLVL.

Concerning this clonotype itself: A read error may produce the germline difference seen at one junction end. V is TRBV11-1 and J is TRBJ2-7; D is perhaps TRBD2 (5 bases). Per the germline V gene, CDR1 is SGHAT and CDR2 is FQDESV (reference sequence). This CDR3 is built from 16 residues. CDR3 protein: CTSSLAIRNNSYEQYF. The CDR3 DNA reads TGTACCAGCAGCTTAGCGATTCGTAATAACTCCTACGAGCAGTACTTC.

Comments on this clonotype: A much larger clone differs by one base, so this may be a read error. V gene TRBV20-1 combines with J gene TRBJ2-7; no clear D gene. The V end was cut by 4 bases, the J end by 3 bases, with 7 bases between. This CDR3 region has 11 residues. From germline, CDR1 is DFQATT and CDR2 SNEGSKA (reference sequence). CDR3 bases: TGCAGTGCTATCGACTGCTACGAGCAGTACTTC. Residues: CSAIDCYEQYF.

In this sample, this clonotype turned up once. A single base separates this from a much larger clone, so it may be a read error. CDR3 sequence reads: CSARGTSGRSNTGELFF. CDR3 nucleotides: TGCAGTGCTAGAGGGACTAGCGGGAGGTCTAACACCGGGGAGCTGTTTTTT. The chain combines TRBV20-1 with TRBJ2-2; 14 nucleotides align to TRBD2. The CDR3 has 17 amino acids. V was clipped by 1 base and J by 2 bases; unmatched bases: 3. Germline V lookup: CDR1 DFQATT, CDR2 SNEGSKA (reference sequence).

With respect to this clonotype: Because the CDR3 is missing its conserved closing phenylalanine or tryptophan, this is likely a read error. The CDR3 protein is CSAALWYEYTL. In DNA form, the CDR3 reads TGCAGTGCTGCCCTTTGGTATGAGTACACCCTC. The chain recombines TRBV20-1 with TRBJ1-2; D remains unclear. V gave up 5 bases and J gave up 11 bases, with 15 bases separating them. CDR3 length: 11 amino acids. Germline V gene lookup returns CDR1 DFQATT and CDR2 SNEGSKA (reference sequence).

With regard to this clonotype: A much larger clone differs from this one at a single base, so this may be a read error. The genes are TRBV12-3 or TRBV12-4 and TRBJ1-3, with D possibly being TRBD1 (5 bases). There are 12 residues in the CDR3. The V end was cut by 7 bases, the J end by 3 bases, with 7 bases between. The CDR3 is CASNGGGNTIYF. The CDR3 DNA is TGTGCCAGCAACGGGGGTGGAAACACCATATATTTT.

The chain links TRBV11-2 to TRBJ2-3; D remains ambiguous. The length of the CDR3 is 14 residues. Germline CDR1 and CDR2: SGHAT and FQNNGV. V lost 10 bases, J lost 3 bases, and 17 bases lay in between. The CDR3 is CANRSRLITDTQYF. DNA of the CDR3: TGTGCCAACAGATCAAGGCTTATAACAGATACGCAGTATTTT.

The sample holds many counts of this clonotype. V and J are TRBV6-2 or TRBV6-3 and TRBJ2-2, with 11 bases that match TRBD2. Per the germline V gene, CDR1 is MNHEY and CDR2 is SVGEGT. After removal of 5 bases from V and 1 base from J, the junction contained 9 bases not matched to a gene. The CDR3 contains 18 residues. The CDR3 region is CASSTPGLAALNTGELFF. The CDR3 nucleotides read TGTGCCAGCAGTACCCCGGGACTAGCGGCACTGAACACCGGGGAGCTGTTTTTT.

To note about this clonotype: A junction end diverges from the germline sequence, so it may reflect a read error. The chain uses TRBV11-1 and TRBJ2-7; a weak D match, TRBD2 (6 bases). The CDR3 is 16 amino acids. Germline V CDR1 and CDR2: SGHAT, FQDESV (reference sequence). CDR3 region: CTSSLAIRDNSYEQCF. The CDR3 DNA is TGTACCAGCAGCCTAGCGATTCGTGACAACTCCTACGAGCAGTGCTTC.

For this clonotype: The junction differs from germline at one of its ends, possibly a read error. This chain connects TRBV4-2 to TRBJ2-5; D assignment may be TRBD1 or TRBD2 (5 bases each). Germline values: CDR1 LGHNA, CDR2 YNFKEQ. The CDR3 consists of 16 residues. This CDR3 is CASNQALAGYQETQYF. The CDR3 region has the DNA TGTGCCAGCAACCAGGCCCTAGCAGGGTACCAAGAGACTCAGTACTTC.

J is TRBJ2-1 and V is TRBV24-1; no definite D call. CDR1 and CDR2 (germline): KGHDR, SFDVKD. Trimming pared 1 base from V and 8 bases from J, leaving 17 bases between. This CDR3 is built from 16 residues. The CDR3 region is CATSDLNPRAAYEQFF. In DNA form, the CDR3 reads TGTGCCACCAGTGATTTAAACCCCCGGGCCGCCTATGAGCAGTTCTTC.

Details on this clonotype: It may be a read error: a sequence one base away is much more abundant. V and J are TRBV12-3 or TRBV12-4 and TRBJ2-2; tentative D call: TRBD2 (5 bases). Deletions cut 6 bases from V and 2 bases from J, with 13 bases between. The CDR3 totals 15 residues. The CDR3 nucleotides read TGTGCCAGCAGCCCCGGGATAGCCAACACCGGGGAGCTGTTTTTT. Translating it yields CASSPGIANTGELFF.

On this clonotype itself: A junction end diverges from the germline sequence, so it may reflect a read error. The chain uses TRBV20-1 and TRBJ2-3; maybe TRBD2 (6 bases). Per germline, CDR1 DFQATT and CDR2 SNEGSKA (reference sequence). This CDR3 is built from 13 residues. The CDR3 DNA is TGCAATGCTAGTTTGCGGGGCACAGATACGCAATATTTT. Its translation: CNASLRGTDTQYF.

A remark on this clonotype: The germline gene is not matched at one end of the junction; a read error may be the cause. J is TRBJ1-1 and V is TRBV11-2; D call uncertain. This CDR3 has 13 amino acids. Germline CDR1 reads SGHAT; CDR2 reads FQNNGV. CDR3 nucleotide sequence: TGTGTCAGCGGCCCATACTTGAACACTGAAGCTTTCTTT. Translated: CVSGPYLNTEAFF. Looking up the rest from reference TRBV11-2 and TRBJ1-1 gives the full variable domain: EAGVAQSPRYKIIEKRQSVAFWCNPISGHATLYWYQQILGQGPKLLIQFQNNGVVDDSQLPKDRFSAERLKGVDSTLKIQPAKLEDSAVYLCVSGPYLNTEAFFGQGTRLTVV.

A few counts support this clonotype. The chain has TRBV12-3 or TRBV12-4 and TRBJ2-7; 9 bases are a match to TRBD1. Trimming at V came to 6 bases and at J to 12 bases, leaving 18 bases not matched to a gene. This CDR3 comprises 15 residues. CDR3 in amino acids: CASRTTGGTGNQRYF. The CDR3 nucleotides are TGTGCCAGCAGGACTACTGGGGGGACAGGGAACCAGCGGTACTTC.

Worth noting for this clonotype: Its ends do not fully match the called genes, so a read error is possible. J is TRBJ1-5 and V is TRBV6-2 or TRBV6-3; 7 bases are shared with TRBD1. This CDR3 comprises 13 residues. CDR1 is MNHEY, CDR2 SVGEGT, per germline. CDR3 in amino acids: CVSTGTGNQPQHF. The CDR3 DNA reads TGTGTCAGCACCGGGACAGGCAATCAGCCCCAGCATTTT.